The 15 T cell receptor beta chains below were found in one sample sequenced in a study of T cells after yellow fever vaccination. MiXCR, run by TCRdb on the 5' RACE reads, gives a single entry per CDR3 protein. The sample records roughly 320,000 distinct CDR3 sequences, roughly 10% being singletons. Specimen: CD4+ T cells sorted from PBMCs, collected 45 days after the yellow fever booster vaccination. All receptors come from a man aged 18-30 years who received the YFV17D yellow fever vaccine.

The chain joins TRBV6-2 or TRBV6-3 to TRBJ1-1; D uncertain. This CDR3 comprises 15 residues. Germline CDR1 is MNHEY and CDR2 is SVGEGT. V was cut by 6 bases and J by 0 bases, with 14 bases left in between. The CDR3 loop reads CASRYHTTVNTEAFF. The CDR3 nucleotides read TGTGCCAGCAGATATCACACCACAGTGAACACTGAAGCTTTCTTT.

V gene TRBV10-3 combines with J gene TRBJ2-1; maybe TRBD2 (5 bases). The V and J ends lost 0 bases and 5 bases respectively, with 11 bases between them. CDR1 is ENHRY, CDR2 SYGVKD, per germline. This CDR3 comprises 15 residues. The CDR3 loop is CAISESNGGNNEQFF. The CDR3 DNA is TGTGCCATCAGTGAGTCCAATGGAGGAAACAATGAGCAGTTCTTC.

The table lists this clonotype with a few counts. V usage is TRBV5-1 and J usage is TRBJ1-2, with D perhaps TRBD1 (5 bases). The CDR3 covers 16 residues. CDR1 is SGHRS and CDR2 is YFSETQ in the germline V gene. Trimming removed 1 base from V and 6 bases from J, with 19 bases in between. The CDR3 spells CASSLPSGTARDGYTF. The CDR3 DNA follows: TGCGCCAGCAGCTTGCCATCGGGGACCGCCCGGGATGGCTACACCTTC.

The V and J genes are TRBV20-1 and TRBJ1-4; perhaps TRBD1 as D (5 bases). The germline V and J ends were trimmed by 4 bases and 8 bases, with 20 bases remaining between them. The CDR3 spans 15 residues. Germline CDR1 DFQATT, CDR2 SNEGSKA (reference sequence). CDR3 DNA: TGCAGTGCTACACCCCCTCAGGGAGGGGAGGAAAAACTGTTTTTT. It yields the protein CSATPPQGGEEKLFF.

This chain uses TRBV6-5 with TRBJ2-5; TRBD1 aligns across 11 bases. The germline gives CDR1 MNHEY, CDR2 SVGAGI. V dropped 2 bases and J dropped 3; count of bases not matched to a gene: 2. This CDR3 has 15 residues. CDR3 in amino acids: CASSYRTGGEETQYF. The CDR3 nucleotides read TGTGCCAGCAGTTACCGGACAGGGGGCGAAGAGACCCAGTACTTC.

The chain has TRBV12-5 and TRBJ1-1; 11 bases match TRBD1. With V trimmed by 4 bases and J by 11 bases, 6 bases remained unmatched. The germline gives CDR1 LGHNT, CDR2 FRNRAP. This CDR3 has 13 residues. Here the CDR3 reads CASGSPGQGGAFF. DNA for the CDR3: TGTGCTAGTGGTTCCCCGGGACAGGGGGGGGCTTTCTTT.

A few counts support this clonotype. V usage is TRBV5-1 and J usage is TRBJ2-5; TRBD2 aligns across 11 bases. The CDR3 sequence is 15 residues long. The trim removed 4 bases at V and 2 bases at J, leaving 4 bases unmatched. Germline V CDR1 and CDR2: SGHRS, YFSETQ. This CDR3 reads CASSISGGAQETQYF. The CDR3 DNA is TGCGCCAGCAGCATTAGCGGGGGGGCGCAAGAGACCCAGTACTTC.

The V gene is TRBV6-2 or TRBV6-3, the J gene TRBJ1-1; maybe TRBD1 (5 bases). This CDR3 contains 14 residues. V was pared by 6 bases and J by 0 bases, with 11 bases between. Germline loops: CDR1 MNHEY, CDR2 SVGEGT. CDR3 region: CASSSRGMNTEAFF. The CDR3 DNA sequence: TGTGCCAGCAGCTCTAGGGGTATGAACACTGAAGCTTTCTTT.

This chain uses TRBV6-2 or TRBV6-3 with TRBJ2-7, with TRBD2 identical over 7 bases. CDR3 size: 14 residues. With V trimmed by 5 bases and J by 4 bases, 8 bases remained unmatched. Germline-derived CDR1 and CDR2 are MNHEY and SVGEGT. For the CDR3, the DNA is TGTGCCAGCAGTCTCCTAGCGGATGTTTACGAGCAGTACTTC. This codes for CASSLLADVYEQYF.

The chain employs TRBV7-3 and TRBJ2-1; TRBD2 agrees at 8 bases. Germline V gene sequence: CDR1 SGHTA, CDR2 FQGTGA. The trim removed 1 base at V and 3 bases at J, leaving 8 bases unmatched. The CDR3 sequence is 17 residues long. The DNA for the CDR3 is TGTGCCAGCAGCTTAAGCAATAGCGGGGACAACTACAATGAGCAGTTCTTC. The encoded protein is CASSLSNSGDNYNEQFF.

This chain joins TRBV18 and TRBJ2-5; TRBD2 is a possible D gene (6 bases). V was trimmed by 1 base and J by 4 bases, leaving 10 bases between them. Germline assignment: CDR1 KGHSH and CDR2 LQKENI. The CDR3 consists of 14 residues. CDR3 residues: CASSPLAGSETQYF. The CDR3 DNA is TGTGCCAGCTCACCACTCGCGGGGTCAGAGACCCAGTACTTC.

This clonotype was observed a handful of times. This chain links TRBV3-1 with TRBJ2-1, with 13 bases matching TRBD2. The V segment lost 5 bases and the J segment 6 bases; nucleotides outside the gene matches: 4. Germline CDR1 reads LGHDT; CDR2 reads YNNKEL (reference sequence). The CDR3 has 15 amino acids. CDR3 sequence: CASSARTSGGNEQFF. The CDR3 DNA is TGTGCCAGCAGCGCTAGGACTAGCGGGGGCAATGAGCAGTTCTTC.

At least ten counts were recorded for this clonotype. This rearrangement joins TRBV4-3 to TRBJ1-5; no definite D call. V gave up 0 bases and J gave up 1 base, with 10 bases separating them. Germline CDR1 and CDR2: LGHNA and YSLEER. This CDR3 region has 16 residues. Here the CDR3 reads CASSQDAGVSNQPQHF. In DNA, the CDR3 is TGCGCCAGCAGCCAAGATGCAGGAGTAAGCAATCAGCCCCAGCATTTT.

The chain carries TRBV2 and TRBJ2-3; TRBD2 might be the D (6 bases). Trimming removed 4 bases at V and 6 bases at J, with 11 bases between. Germline V gene lookup returns CDR1 SNHLY and CDR2 FYNNEI. This CDR3 contains 13 residues. CDR3 protein: CASSGGEVDTQYF. The CDR3 DNA reads as TGTGCCAGCAGTGGCGGGGAAGTGGATACGCAGTATTTT.

This chain connects TRBV20-1 to TRBJ2-2; 12 bases are a match to TRBD2. The germline V gene encodes CDR1 DFQATT and CDR2 SNEGSKA (reference sequence). The CDR3 runs to 18 residues. V shed 1 base, J shed 0 bases, and the junction held 6 bases outside the gene matches. CDR3 sequence (DNA): TGCAGTGCTAGAGGCCGACTAGCGGGGGCGACGAACACCGGGGAGCTGTTTTTT. Its protein product is CSARGRLAGATNTGELFF.